These 22 T cell receptor beta chains were all obtained from the same sample, sequenced in a study of cytomegalovirus exposure and HLA in healthy donors. With 60 Vbeta and 13 Jbeta primers, the PCR was carried out. Produced via immunoSEQ multiplex PCR; TCRdb's table is partial and in-frame only. The data contain about 130,000 clones, over 70% of them singletons. Material for sequencing was PBMCs. Receptor source: a man aged 35-49 years in good health and CMV-seropositive.

V gene TRBV19 combines with J gene TRBJ2-1; TRBD1 matches at 8 bases. After removal of 4 bases from V and 6 bases from J, the junction contained 8 bases not matched to a gene. Germline values: CDR1 LNHDA, CDR2 SQIVND (reference sequence). The CDR3 contains 15 residues. The CDR3 DNA sequence: TGTGCCAGTAGTAGGCCCCGGACAGGGATCAATGAGCAGTTCTTC. Translated, it gives CASSRPRTGINEQFF.

The rearrangement links TRBV27 to TRBJ2-1; 11 bases fit TRBD2. V gave up 7 bases and J gave up 2 bases; unmatched junction bases: 7. CDR3 length equals 16 residues. Germline V gives CDR1 MNHEY, CDR2 SMNVEV (reference sequence). CDR3 region: CASTLAGGPPYNEQFF. DNA for the CDR3: TGTGCCAGCACCTTAGCGGGAGGGCCCCCCTACAATGAGCAGTTCTTC.

This clone was detected only a few times. V gene TRBV2 combines with J gene TRBJ2-7; 7 bases align to TRBD1. After removal of 3 bases from V and 0 bases from J, the junction contained 11 bases not matched to a gene. The germline V gene has CDR1 SNHLY and CDR2 FYNNEI. CDR3 length: 17 amino acids. DNA for the CDR3: TGTGCCAGCAGTGAGCTCCCCGACAGGGTTAGCTCCTACGAGCAGTACTTC. It translates to CASSELPDRVSSYEQYF.

The chain combines TRBV28 with TRBJ1-6; maybe TRBD1 (6 bases). The CDR3 loop spans 13 amino acids. Trimming left V 7 bases short and J 13 bases short, with 17 bases between. The germline V gene has CDR1 MDHEN and CDR2 SYDVKM. This chain's CDR3 is CASTLPGATPLHF. CDR3 in DNA: TGTGCCAGCACCCTCCCAGGGGCAACCCCCCTCCACTTT.

Of note for this clone: The junction departs from the called germline gene at one end, perhaps through a read error. This sequence joins TRBV11-2 and TRBJ1-1; unclear D gene. CDR3 length: 13 amino acids. Germline V gene sequence: CDR1 SGHAT, CDR2 FQNNGV. CDR3 in DNA: TGTGTCAGCAGCTTAGAGAGGGTCTCTGAAGCTTTCTTT. This encodes CVSSLERVSEAFF.

This clone was detected once. The rearrangement joins TRBV5-4 to TRBJ2-6, with 8 bases that match TRBD1. Germline V gene data show CDR1 as SGHNT and CDR2 as YYREEE (reference sequence). CDR3 length: 17 residues. Trimming at V came to 2 bases and at J to 1 base, leaving 5 bases not matched to a gene. The CDR3 coding sequence is TGTGCCAGCAGCTTCGGGACAGGTTTGTCTGGGGCCAACGTCCTGACTTTC. Its translation is CASSFGTGLSGANVLTF.

V and J are TRBV7-3 and TRBJ2-7; weak D call: TRBD1 (6 bases). Germline CDR1 reads SGHTA; CDR2 reads FQGTGA. The length of the CDR3 is 14 residues. Between the trimmed V and J ends, which lost 2 bases and 4 bases, there was a span of 12 bases. The CDR3 DNA sequence: TGTGCCAGCAGCTTAGGGGGCAGGGGTTACGAGCAGTACTTC. Protein: CASSLGGRGYEQYF.

This chain links TRBV10-3 with TRBJ2-5, with TRBD2 matching 8 bases. Per the germline V gene, CDR1 is ENHRY and CDR2 is SYGVKD. V shed 6 bases, J shed 4 bases, and the junction held 7 bases outside the gene matches. The length of the CDR3 is 14 residues. The CDR3 loop is CAISGGDLGETQYF. The CDR3, as DNA: TGTGCCATCAGCGGGGGGGACCTCGGAGAGACCCAGTACTTC.

The V call is TRBV6-6, the J call TRBJ1-5; no clear D gene. Looked up from germline, CDR1 is MNHNY and CDR2 is SVGAGI (reference sequence). This CDR3 contains 14 residues. Trimming shortened V by 0 bases and J by 6 bases, and 9 bases separated the two germline ends. The CDR3 sequence is CASSYSEGGQPQHF. CDR3 coding DNA: TGTGCCAGCAGTTACTCAGAGGGTGGTCAGCCCCAGCATTTT.

The rearrangement joins TRBV29-1 to TRBJ1-1; D remains unclear. V was trimmed by 3 bases and J by 6 bases, leaving 11 bases between them. The length of the CDR3 is 12 residues. Germline V gives CDR1 SQVTM, CDR2 ANQGSEA. The CDR3 protein is CSVEAGSAEAFF. The CDR3 DNA reads TGCAGCGTTGAGGCGGGGAGTGCTGAAGCTTTCTTT.

The rearrangement links TRBV30 to TRBJ2-5, with D tentatively TRBD1 (5 bases). Trimming pared 3 bases from V and 5 bases from J, leaving 10 bases between. Germline loops: CDR1 GTSNPN, CDR2 SVGIG (reference sequence). This CDR3 contains 12 residues. The CDR3 protein is CAWRGRAETQYF. In DNA, the CDR3 is TGTGCCTGGAGGGGCAGGGCGGAGACCCAGTACTTC. The full variable domain, its missing parts supplied by reference TRBV30 and TRBJ2-5, is SQTIHQWPATLVQPVGSPLSLECTVEGTSNPNLYWYRQAAGRGLQLLFYSVGIGQISSEVPQNLSASRPQDRQFILSSKKLLLSDSGFYLCAWRGRAETQYFGPGTRLLVL.

The V gene is TRBV5-1, the J gene TRBJ2-5; TRBD2 agrees at 9 bases. Germline assignment: CDR1 SGHRS and CDR2 YFSETQ. This CDR3 spans 14 amino acids. The trim removed 4 bases at V and 4 bases at J, leaving 5 bases unmatched. CDR3 DNA sequence: TGCGCCAGCAGCAATAGCGGGGGTCGAGAGACCCAGTACTTC. This sequence encodes CASSNSGGRETQYF.

The gene calls are TRBV4-1 and TRBJ1-5, with D tentatively TRBD1 (5 bases). Trimming removed 7 bases from V and 7 bases from J, with 17 bases in between. Germline CDR1 and CDR2: MGHRA and YSYEKL. The CDR3 is made up of 14 amino acids. The CDR3 nucleotides read TGCGCCAGCACCACAACCGGGGGAGGGCAGCCCCAGCATTTT. Translation gives CASTTTGGGQPQHF.

This sequence joins TRBV11-2 and TRBJ1-1; a possible D gene is TRBD1 (5 bases). V was trimmed by 5 bases and J by 11 bases, leaving 15 bases between them. CDR1 is SGHAT, CDR2 FQNNGV, per germline. This CDR3 spans 12 amino acids. DNA for the CDR3: TGTGCCAGCAGCCCTGAGTTTCGGGGGGCTTTCTTT. It encodes CASSPEFRGAFF.

The V and J genes are TRBV5-1 and TRBJ1-6; 9 nucleotides line up with TRBD1. This CDR3 spans 14 amino acids. V gave up 0 bases and J gave up 8 bases; unmatched junction bases: 0. Looked up from germline, CDR1 is SGHRS and CDR2 is YFSETQ. CDR3 sequence: CASSLGQGDSPLHF. CDR3 nucleotides: TGCGCCAGCAGCTTGGGACAGGGGGATTCACCCCTCCACTTT. Based on the CDR3 plus reference TRBV5-1 and TRBJ1-6, the full variable domain is KAGVTQTPRYLIKTRGQQVTLSCSPISGHRSVSWYQQTPGQGLQFLFEYFSETQRNKGNFPGRFSGRQFSNSRSEMNVSTLELGDSALYLCASSLGQGDSPLHFGNGTRLTVT.

J is TRBJ2-1 and V is TRBV9; tentative D call: TRBD2 (6 bases). This CDR3 has 15 residues. Deletions cut 3 bases from V and 5 bases from J, with 15 bases between. The germline V gene has CDR1 SGDLS and CDR2 YYNGEE. The CDR3 region has the DNA TGTGCCAGCAGCGCCGGGACTGGCTTTAACAATGAGCAGTTCTTC. It specifies CASSAGTGFNNEQFF.

The V gene is TRBV19, the J gene TRBJ1-2; D gene unclear. The CDR3 consists of 15 residues. Germline CDR1 is LNHDA and CDR2 is SQIVND (reference sequence). V was clipped by 4 bases and J by 4 bases, with 16 bases between them. CDR3 DNA: TGTGCCAGTAGTACAACGGGTCCCTCTTCCTATGGCTACACCTTC. Translating it yields CASSTTGPSSYGYTF. Full variable domain (missing parts from reference TRBV19 and TRBJ1-2): DGGITQSPKYLFRKEGQNVTLSCEQNLNHDAMYWYRQDPGQGLRLIYYSQIVNDFQKGDIAEGYSVSREKKESFPLTVTSAQKNPTAFYLCASSTTGPSSYGYTFGSGTRLTVV.

CDR3 in amino acids: CASSPLSGTGELFF. CDR3 sequence (DNA): TGTGCCAGCAGCCCCCTCTCCGGGACCGGGGAGCTGTTTTTT. The V and J genes are TRBV7-2 and TRBJ2-2, with no clear D. CDR3 length: 14 residues. Trimming cost V 5 bases and J 5 bases, with 12 bases left between them. The germline CDR1 and CDR2 sequences are SGHTA and FQGNSA. The full variable domain, with the rest looked up from reference TRBV7-2 and TRBJ2-2, is GAGVSQSPSNKVTEKGKDVELRCDPISGHTALYWYRQSLGQGLEFLIYFQGNSAPDKSGLPSDRFSAERTGGSVSTLTIQRTQQEDSAVYLCASSPLSGTGELFFGEGSRLTVL.

The chain is built from TRBV20-1 and TRBJ2-5, with TRBD1 matching 7 bases. CDR1 and CDR2 from the germline V gene are DFQATT and SNEGSKA (reference sequence). J lost 11 bases, V lost 3 bases, and 6 bases had no gene match. The CDR3 loop spans 11 amino acids. CDR3 coding DNA: TGCAGTGCTAGCAAACCGGGACAGCAGTACTTC. As protein: CSASKPGQQYF.

The CDR3 nucleotides are TGCGCCAGCAGCCAGGGACTAACAGAGCAGTACTTC. Translation gives CASSQGLTEQYF. This chain links TRBV4-3 with TRBJ2-7; 7 bases align to TRBD2. The CDR3 consists of 12 residues. The germline gives CDR1 LGHNA, CDR2 YSLEER. The V segment lost 3 bases and the J segment 7 bases; nucleotides outside the gene matches: 3.

This clone was observed a single time. The chain is built from TRBV5-1 and TRBJ2-2; 7 nucleotides align to TRBD1. J gave up 3 bases and V 3 bases, and 5 bases lay outside the gene matches. Germline CDR1 is SGHRS and CDR2 is YFSETQ. The CDR3 runs 15 residues. CDR3 bases: TGCGCCAGCAGCTGGCGACAGGGTGACACCGGGGAGCTGTTTTTT. Translation gives CASSWRQGDTGELFF.

The genes are TRBV6-4 and TRBJ2-3; TRBD2 agrees at 7 bases. Looked up from germline, CDR1 is MRHNA and CDR2 is SNTAGT. The CDR3 runs to 16 residues. V was clipped by 3 bases and J by 0 bases; unmatched bases: 6. The CDR3 region has the DNA TGTGCCAGCAGTGATCTAGGCGGGGGAAGCACAGATACGCAGTATTTT. Amino acid sequence: CASSDLGGGSTDTQYF.